These T cell receptor beta chains were read from a single sample in a study of blood T cell repertoires in COVID-19. Data came from immunoSEQ multiplex PCR; TCRdb stores just in-frame clones and leaves some out. The data contain 250,000 to 300,000 clones, approximately 87% of them seen just once; the ten biggest clones take up approximately 12%. The sequenced material came from peripheral blood. Receptors were obtained from a woman aged 25 to 39 with COVID-19, enrolled during active disease. The CDR3 runs from the conserved cysteine through the conserved F or W. The order of the fields is J gene, V gene, D gene, clone size, CDR3 DNA, CDR3 protein. D genes are given only for firm matches. Only some rows state a clone size, as once, few, many or a class for expanded clones.

TRBJ2-7 | TRBV2 | - | - | TGTGCCAGCAGTGAATGGACAGCATACGAGCAGTACTTC | CASSEWTAYEQYF
TRBJ1-1 | TRBV3-1/TRBV3-2 | - | - | TGTGCCAGCACCCGGGAGGGACGGTACACTGAAGCTTTCTTT | CASTREGRYTEAFF
TRBJ2-3 | TRBV4-1 | - | - | TGCGCCAGCAGCCAAGATCGCAGGGATACGCAGTATTTT | CASSQDRRDTQYF
TRBJ2-5 | TRBV7-8 | TRBD1 | - | TGTGCCAGCAGCCTCTGGACAGGAAAAGAGACCCAGTACTTC | CASSLWTGKETQYF
TRBJ1-1 | TRBV7-2 | TRBD1 | - | TGTGCCAGCAGCGATACAGGGGTAATGAACACTGAAGCTTTCTTT | CASSDTGVMNTEAFF
TRBJ1-2 | TRBV15 | - | - | TGTGCCACCAGGCCGGTAGGGGAAAAAGGCTACACCTTC | CATRPVGEKGYTF
TRBJ2-7 | TRBV13 | - | - | TGTGCCAGCAGCTTCGGCCCCAGTAGCGGTTCCTACGAGCAGTACTTC | CASSFGPSSGSYEQYF
TRBJ2-1 | TRBV19 | TRBD1 | - | TGTGCCAGTAGTATTGATACAGGGGGCATCAATGAGCAGTTCTTC | CASSIDTGGINEQFF
TRBJ2-1 | TRBV7-7 | - | - | TGTGCCAGCAGCCCCGGGACTGGACCCAATGAGCAGTTCTTC | CASSPGTGPNEQFF
TRBJ1-1 | TRBV9 | TRBD1 | few | TGTGCCAGCAGCGATGTTCGAGGACAGGGGTGGACTGAAGCTTTCTTT | CASSDVRGQGWTEAFF